The 20 T cell receptor beta chains reported below all come from one sample, sequenced in a study of shared clonotypes between healthy human individuals. Generated by immunoSEQ multiplex PCR, the TCRdb table keeps only in-frame clones and is missing some. This sample has about 2.4 million clones, with approximately 90% found just once. The sequenced sample was naive CD4+ T cells sorted from blood. Subset noted: CD45RA+ positively selected. These receptor sequences come from a man aged 18 to 30 in good health.

This chain joins TRBV6-5 and TRBJ1-1, with D hard to call. Trimming took 3 bases from V and 2 from J, leaving 13 bases between them. Germline CDR1 is MNHEY and CDR2 is SVGAGI. CDR3 length: 15 amino acids. The CDR3 reads CASSYNAAFNTEAFF. Here the CDR3 DNA reads TGTGCCAGCAGTTATAACGCAGCGTTCAACACTGAAGCTTTCTTT.

The chain uses TRBV19 and TRBJ2-3; the match to TRBD2 covers 8 bases. There are 15 residues in the CDR3. Trimming took 7 bases from V and 6 from J; bases not matched to a gene: 12. Looked up from germline, CDR1 is LNHDA and CDR2 is SQIVND (reference sequence). Here the CDR3 reads CASTVAGRALDTQYF. CDR3 sequence (DNA): TGTGCCAGTACCGTAGCGGGACGGGCATTGGATACGCAGTATTTT.

This chain connects TRBV29-1 to TRBJ2-1, with 12 bases that match TRBD2. The V gene's germline CDR1 is SQVTM and CDR2 ANQGSEA. The CDR3 is 17 residues long. V dropped 5 bases and J dropped 4; count of bases not matched to a gene: 12. The CDR3 region has the DNA TGCAGCGTTACAAGAATGGGGACTAGCGGGCCGTACAATGAGCAGTTCTTC. Its protein product is CSVTRMGTSGPYNEQFF.

This sequence joins TRBV7-9 and TRBJ1-3, with 10 bases matching TRBD1. The length of the CDR3 is 14 residues. Per the germline V gene, CDR1 is SEHNR and CDR2 is FQNEAQ (reference sequence). V was clipped by 11 bases and J by 4 bases; unmatched bases: 8. The CDR3: CASGTGEIGNTIYF. The CDR3 bases are TGTGCCTCAGGGACAGGGGAGATCGGAAACACCATATATTTT.

The V gene is TRBV27, the J gene TRBJ2-6; no reliable D call. Looked up from germline, CDR1 is MNHEY and CDR2 is SMNVEV (reference sequence). V lost 7 bases and J lost 2, with 12 bases in between. CDR3 length equals 15 residues. CDR3 loop: CASTADIAGANVLTF. The CDR3 coding sequence is TGTGCCAGCACTGCCGACATAGCTGGGGCCAACGTCCTGACTTTC.

V is TRBV14 and J is TRBJ1-4; D might be TRBD1 (5 bases). The length of the CDR3 is 14 residues. Trimming pared 5 bases from V and 7 bases from J, leaving 14 bases between. Germline CDR1 is SGHDN and CDR2 is FVKESK. CDR3 sequence: CASSERQRGEKLFF. The CDR3 nucleotides read TGTGCCAGCAGCGAAAGACAGCGGGGTGAAAAACTGTTTTTT.

The sample holds one count of this clone. The sample holds other DNA sequences that translate to the same CDR3. The chain recombines TRBV5-1 with TRBJ2-2; D uncertain. Germline V CDR1 and CDR2: SGHRS, YFSETQ. V lost 1 base and J 3 bases, leaving 4 bases between the germline ends. There are 13 residues in the CDR3. The CDR3 protein is CASSLSDTGELFF. CDR3 nucleotide sequence: TGCGCCAGCAGCTTGAGTGACACCGGGGAGCTGTTTTTT.

The V call is TRBV9, the J call TRBJ1-4; possibly TRBD1 for D (6 bases). Germline lookup yields CDR1 SGDLS and CDR2 YYNGEE. Between the trimmed V and J ends, which lost 4 bases and 6 bases, there was a span of 16 bases. There are 15 residues in the CDR3. The CDR3 DNA is TGTGCCAGCAGCCCAGAAGGGGGTGGGCATGAAAAACTGTTTTTT. The encoded protein is CASSPEGGGHEKLFF.

The chain combines TRBV5-1 with TRBJ2-6; no firm D call. The CDR3 length is 15 residues. CDR1 is SGHRS, CDR2 YFSETQ, per germline. V was cut by 4 bases and J by 0 bases, with 8 bases left in between. The CDR3 DNA reads as TGCGCCAGCAGCGGACGGACCTCTGGGGCCAACGTCCTGACTTTC. Translation gives CASSGRTSGANVLTF.

The chain carries TRBV6-5 and TRBJ2-7; D perhaps matches TRBD2 (5 bases). This CDR3 spans 11 amino acids. Germline-derived CDR1 and CDR2 are MNHEY and SVGAGI. Trimming left V 7 bases short and J 7 bases short, with 11 bases between. For the CDR3, the DNA is TGTGCCAGCACCACGTCGGGAGAGCAGTACTTC. This gives the protein CASTTSGEQYF.

The gene calls are TRBV6-5 and TRBJ2-7; D is uncertain. The CDR3 covers 15 residues. The germline gives CDR1 MNHEY, CDR2 SVGAGI. The ends were cut back, 2 bases at V and 2 bases at J, with 13 bases in the middle. DNA for the CDR3: TGTGCCAGCAGTTACGCAGACCCTACTACCTACGAGCAGTACTTC. Its translation is CASSYADPTTYEQYF.

The J gene is TRBJ1-1, the V gene TRBV7-9; 7 nucleotides line up with TRBD1. The CDR3 sequence is 17 residues long. V gave up 1 base and J gave up 0 bases; unmatched junction bases: 8. Germline CDR1 SEHNR, CDR2 FQNEAQ (reference sequence). Written as DNA, the CDR3 is TGTGCCAGCAGCTTAGTCGGGGACAGAACCATGAACACTGAAGCTTTCTTT. Protein product: CASSLVGDRTMNTEAFF.

The gene calls are TRBV18 and TRBJ1-6; TRBD1 matches at 7 bases. With V trimmed by 3 bases and J by 7 bases, 9 bases remained unmatched. Germline CDR1 is KGHSH and CDR2 is LQKENI. This CDR3 is 16 amino acids long. The CDR3, as DNA: TGTGCCAGCTCACCGACACAGGGGTGGGGAAATTCACCCCTCCACTTT. It yields the protein CASSPTQGWGNSPLHF.

The rearrangement uses TRBV19 and TRBJ2-4, with a tentative D call TRBD1 (6 bases). Trimming shortened V by 7 bases and J by 0 bases, and 19 bases separated the two germline ends. The germline CDR1 and CDR2 sequences are LNHDA and SQIVND (reference sequence). The CDR3 is made up of 17 amino acids. The DNA of the CDR3 is TGTGCCAGTACCTCGGGGACACTTGGGACAGCCAAAAACATTCAGTACTTC. Protein product: CASTSGTLGTAKNIQYF.

A note on this clone: The sample contains more than one DNA sequence encoding this CDR3. The J gene is TRBJ2-1, the V gene TRBV7-9; D remains ambiguous. The CDR3 is 12 amino acids. Trimming removed 3 bases at V and 5 bases at J, with 5 bases between. Germline assignment: CDR1 SEHNR and CDR2 FQNEAQ (reference sequence). CDR3 residues: CASSLDHNEQFF. The CDR3 nucleotides read TGTGCCAGCAGCTTGGATCACAATGAGCAGTTCTTC.

The V gene is TRBV9, the J gene TRBJ1-4, with 9 bases fitting TRBD1. The CDR3 runs 14 residues. Germline lookup yields CDR1 SGDLS and CDR2 YYNGEE. Losses at the gene ends were 2 bases for V and 8 bases for J; bases not matched to a gene: 4. The DNA for the CDR3 is TGTGCCAGCAGCGTGGGACAGGGTTTGGAAAAACTGTTTTTT. This encodes CASSVGQGLEKLFF. The full variable domain, completed using reference TRBV9 and TRBJ1-4, is DSGVTQTPKHLITATGQRVTLRCSPRSGDLSVYWYQQSLDQGLQFLIQYYNGEERAKGNILERFSAQQFPDLHSELNLSSLELGDSALYFCASSVGQGLEKLFFGSGTQLSVL.

V and J are TRBV7-2 and TRBJ1-1, with D possibly TRBD1 on 6 matching bases. Trimming stripped 5 bases from V and 9 bases from J, with 22 bases between. CDR1 and CDR2 (germline): SGHTA, FQGNSA. The CDR3 length is 15 residues. CDR3 in DNA: TGTGCCAGCAGCAGGTCCGGGGGGGCGCACGGAAAAGCTTTCTTT. Amino acids: CASSRSGGAHGKAFF. Full variable domain (rest looked up from reference TRBV7-2 and TRBJ1-1): GAGVSQSPSNKVTEKGKDVELRCDPISGHTALYWYRQSLGQGLEFLIYFQGNSAPDKSGLPSDRFSAERTGGSVSTLTIQRTQQEDSAVYLCASSRSGGAHGKAFFGQGTRLTVV.

The rearrangement links TRBV6-6 to TRBJ2-3; 9 bases are a match to TRBD1. Germline-derived CDR1 and CDR2 are MNHNY and SVGAGI (reference sequence). The V gene end was trimmed by 6 bases and the J gene end by 1 base; junction bases not matched to a gene: 8. The CDR3 is 16 amino acids. The CDR3 sequence: CASRTGQGRRTDTQYF. For the CDR3, the DNA is TGTGCCAGCAGAACGGGACAGGGCCGACGCACAGATACGCAGTATTTT.

V and J are TRBV6-5 and TRBJ2-1, with D hard to call. The CDR3 is made up of 14 amino acids. V was shortened by 2 bases and J by 6 bases, with 11 bases between the two germline ends. Germline CDR1 is MNHEY and CDR2 is SVGAGI. This CDR3 is CASSYTYPPNEQFF. The CDR3 bases are TGTGCCAGCAGTTACACGTATCCCCCCAATGAGCAGTTCTTC.

Here the CDR3 reads CASRTSGFPPDTQYF. For the CDR3, the DNA is TGCGCCAGCCGGACTAGCGGGTTTCCCCCAGATACGCAGTATTTT. This rearrangement joins TRBV10-1 to TRBJ2-3; 11 nucleotides agree with TRBD2. CDR1 is WNHNN, CDR2 SYGVQD, per germline (reference sequence). Trimming cost V 8 bases and J 4 bases; bases outside gene matches: 8. The CDR3 has 15 residues.